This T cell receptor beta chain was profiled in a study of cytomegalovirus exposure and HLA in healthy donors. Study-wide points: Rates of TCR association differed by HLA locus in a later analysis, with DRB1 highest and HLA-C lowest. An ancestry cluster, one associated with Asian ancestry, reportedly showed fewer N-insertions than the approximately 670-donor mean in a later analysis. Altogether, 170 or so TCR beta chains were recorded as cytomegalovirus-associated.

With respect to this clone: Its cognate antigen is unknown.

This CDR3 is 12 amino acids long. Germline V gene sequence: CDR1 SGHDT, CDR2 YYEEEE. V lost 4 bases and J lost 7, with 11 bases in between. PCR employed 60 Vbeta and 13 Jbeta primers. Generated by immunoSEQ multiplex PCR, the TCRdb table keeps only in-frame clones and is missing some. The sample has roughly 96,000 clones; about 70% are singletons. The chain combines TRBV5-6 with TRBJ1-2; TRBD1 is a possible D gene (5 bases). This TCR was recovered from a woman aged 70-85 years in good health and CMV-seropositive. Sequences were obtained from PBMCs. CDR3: CASSGGDGGYTF. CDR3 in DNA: TGTGCCAGCAGCGGGGGGGATGGTGGCTACACCTTC.